This T cell receptor beta chain was captured in a study of T cells after yellow fever vaccination. The CDR3 loop spans 15 amino acids. CDR1 and CDR2 from the germline V gene are SGHVS and FQNEAQ. The junction had 9 bases not matched to a gene; V was cut back by 5 bases and J by 6 bases. Many counts were recorded for this clonotype. TCR cDNA was made by 5'RACE template switching, adding a universal primer site and UMIs. TCRdb recomputed calls from the 5' RACE reads with MiXCR, one row per CDR3 protein. The table includes approximately 110,000 distinct CDR3 sequences, around 8% detected once. The chain couples TRBV7-8 to TRBJ2-1; TRBD2 matches at 8 bases. This clonotype originated in a man aged 30-40 years who received the YFV17D yellow fever vaccine. This material consisted of CD8+ T cells sorted from PBMCs, taken 45 days after the yellow fever booster vaccination. This CDR3 reads CASSITSGGVNEQFF. CDR3 DNA: TGTGCCAGCAGCATTACTAGCGGCGGAGTCAATGAGCAGTTCTTC.